Listed below are T cell receptor beta chains from one sample, sequenced in a study of OX40 agonist ivuxolimab in advanced cancers. Only in-frame clones appear in the TCRdb table, and some are missing; sequencing was by immunoSEQ multiplex PCR. In the table there are around 70,000 clones, roughly 88% of which are singletons. Sample: CD4+ or CD8+ T cells sorted from blood, taken in a trial of the OX40 agonist ivuxolimab. The receptors come from an adult with an advanced solid tumor such as melanoma, head and neck, liver or kidney cancer. Each CDR3 is given with its conserved first and last residue. Each record gives: V gene, D gene, J gene, clone size, CDR3 DNA, CDR3 protein. The D gene is left open where the match is weak. Clone sizes are given selectively: once, few, many, or a class where the clone is expanded.

TRBV2	-	TRBJ2-3	-	TGTGCCGTTACTACGCTAGCGTCAGATACGCAGTATTTT	CAVTTLASDTQYF
TRBV4-1	-	TRBJ1-2	-	TGCGCCAGCAGCCATATGTCGCCCCGGGGAGAGGGACGCTATGGCTACACCTTC	CASSHMSPRGEGRYGYTF
TRBV27	-	TRBJ2-7	-	TGTGCCAGCAGTTTAGGGCAGGGGTATCGATACGAGCAGTACTTC	CASSLGQGYRYEQYF
TRBV29-1	-	TRBJ1-1	-	TGCAGCGTTGAACGACTAAGGGGATTGGGAGAAGCTTTCTTT	CSVERLRGLGEAFF
TRBV11-2	-	TRBJ1-2	-	TGTGCCAGCAGTATGGGCCAGAACTATGGCTACACCTTC	CASSMGQNYGYTF
TRBV5-4	-	TRBJ1-1	few	TGTGCCAGCAGCATTGGAGGGGCTCAGAACACTGAAGCTTTCTTT	CASSIGGAQNTEAFF
TRBV7-3	TRBD2	TRBJ2-1	-	TGTGCCAGCAGCCTCAAGGGGACTAGCGACTACAATGAGCAGTTCTTC	CASSLKGTSDYNEQFF
TRBV10-3	TRBD1	TRBJ1-5	-	TGTGCCATCAGTGAGGGACAGGGTAACCAGCCCCAGCATTTT	CAISEGQGNQPQHF
TRBV7-9	TRBD1	TRBJ2-3	-	TGTGCCAGCAGCTTAACGCGGACAGGGGAGGGAACAGATACGCAGTATTTT	CASSLTRTGEGTDTQYF
TRBV5-4	-	TRBJ1-6	-	TGTGCCAGCAGCTTGGTCAACGGGCAGTCACCCCTCCACTTT	CASSLVNGQSPLHF
TRBV18	TRBD1	TRBJ2-1	-	TGTGCCAGCTCACCCCTGGGACAGCTATCTTTCGTCAATGAGCAGTTCTTC	CASSPLGQLSFVNEQFF
TRBV5-1	-	TRBJ1-4	-	TGCGCCAGCAGCTTGGAAGGCGGCGGGACACTTTCCGAAAAACTGTTTTTT	CASSLEGGGTLSEKLFF
TRBV29-1	-	TRBJ2-2	-	TGCAGCGTTGAAGACGGGGGGAACACCGGGGAGCTGTTTTTT	CSVEDGGNTGELFF
TRBV29-1	TRBD2	TRBJ2-7	-	TGCAGCGCCCGAAGCGTAGCGGGGGGGCGCGAGCAGTACTTC	CSARSVAGGREQYF
TRBV6-5	-	TRBJ2-3	-	TGTGCCAGCAGTTACTCAAAGGGGGGGACAGATACGCAGTATTTT	CASSYSKGGTDTQYF
TRBV5-1	-	TRBJ1-3	-	TGCGCCAGCAGCGAACATCAGGGCTCTGGAAACACCATATATTTT	CASSEHQGSGNTIYF
TRBV2	TRBD2	TRBJ2-3	-	TGTGCCAGCATTACTAGCGGGGCCACAGATACGCAGTATTTT	CASITSGATDTQYF
TRBV21-1	-	TRBJ2-1	-	TGTGCCAGCCCACTTAGCGGGGGCTCCTACAATGAGCAGTTCTTC	CASPLSGGSYNEQFF
TRBV5-4	-	TRBJ2-3	-	TGTGCCAGCAGCTTGGAAGGGTCAGGTAGAGGCACAGATACGCAGTATTTT	CASSLEGSGRGTDTQYF
TRBV2	TRBD1	TRBJ1-1	-	TGTGCCAGCAGTGTGCAGGGGGCGGACACTGAAGCTTTCTTT	CASSVQGADTEAFF
TRBV27	-	TRBJ2-2	-	TGTGCCAGCAGTTTATCGGCCCGGCGGGCCGGGGAGCTGTTTTTT	CASSLSARRAGELFF
TRBV7-9	-	TRBJ1-1	-	TGTGCCAGCAGCTTAGGACGGAGGGAGAACACTGAAGCTTTCTTT	CASSLGRRENTEAFF
TRBV2	-	TRBJ2-3	-	TGTGCCAGCAACCAAGGGCTAGCTCGAGATACGCAGTATTTT	CASNQGLARDTQYF
TRBV5-1	TRBD1	TRBJ2-2	-	TGCGCCAGCAGCTTACGGACAGGGGGTTTTACCGGGGAGCTGTTTTTT	CASSLRTGGFTGELFF
TRBV29-1	TRBD1	TRBJ2-5	-	TGCAGCGTTGAGGAAGACAGGGGTAGGGAGACCCAGTACTTC	CSVEEDRGRETQYF
TRBV7-2	-	TRBJ1-1	once	TGTGCCAGCAGCCCTCGGGGGGGGACTGAAGCTTTCTTT	CASSPRGGTEAFF
TRBV6-5	TRBD1	TRBJ1-1	-	TGTGCCAGCAGCCCCGGGACAGTTAACGATGAAGCTTTCTTT	CASSPGTVNDEAFF
TRBV2	-	TRBJ2-5	-	TGTGCCAGCAGTGAAGGCGAGACCCAGTACTTC	CASSEGETQYF
TRBV4-2	-	TRBJ2-3	-	TGTGCCAGCAGCCCCCCGGTAGGCAGCACAGATACGCAGTATTTT	CASSPPVGSTDTQYF
TRBV19	TRBD1	TRBJ1-5	-	TGTGCCAGTAGACCCAGGGGGCATAGCAATCAGCCCCAGCATTTT	CASRPRGHSNQPQHF
TRBV7-2	TRBD1	TRBJ1-4	-	TGTGCCAGCAGCTCCGGGACAGGGTTTGAAAAACTGTTTTTT	CASSSGTGFEKLFF
TRBV10-3	-	TRBJ1-1	-	TGTGCCATCAGAGGCTCCCAGGTTAGAAGCACTGAAGCTTTCTTT	CAIRGSQVRSTEAFF
TRBV6-1	-	TRBJ1-2	-	TGTGCCAGCAGTGAAGTCTTCGCGGGGGGCTACACCTTC	CASSEVFAGGYTF
TRBV28	TRBD1	TRBJ2-7	-	TGTGCCAGCAGTTCTTGGGGACAGGGGTCCTACGAGCAGTACTTC	CASSSWGQGSYEQYF
TRBV7-9	-	TRBJ1-2	-	TGTGCCAGCAGCCGAGGGACGGGGTATGGCTACACCTTC	CASSRGTGYGYTF
TRBV7-2	TRBD1	TRBJ1-2	many	TGTGCCAGCAGCTTACAAGGACAGGGGGTGGGCGGCTACACCTTC	CASSLQGQGVGGYTF
TRBV7-3	-	TRBJ1-1	-	TGTGCCAGCAGAGCCACAGGGAACACTCCTGAAGCTTTCTTT	CASRATGNTPEAFF
TRBV6-6	TRBD1	TRBJ2-2	-	TGTGCCAGCAGCATAACAGGGGGTGCGAACACCGGGGAGCTGTTTTTT	CASSITGGANTGELFF
TRBV7-6	-	TRBJ1-1	-	TGTGCCAGCAGCCCCCTACGCACTGAAGCTTTCTTT	CASSPLRTEAFF
TRBV10-3	TRBD1	TRBJ1-3	-	TGTGCCGTAGGGACAGGCTCTGGAAACACCATATATTTT	CAVGTGSGNTIYF
TRBV6-4	TRBD2	TRBJ2-1	few	TGTGCCAGCAGTGAGGCGGGGGATAGAGTTGGGAACAATGAGCAGTTCTTC	CASSEAGDRVGNNEQFF
TRBV4-2	-	TRBJ1-5	once	TGTGCCAGCAGCCAAGCAGGTCGGCAAACCAATCAGCCCCAGCATTTT	CASSQAGRQTNQPQHF
TRBV27	-	TRBJ2-7	-	TGTGCCAGGAACTACGAGCAGTACTTC	CARNYEQYF
TRBV2	-	TRBJ2-1	-	TGTGCCAGCAGTCAATCCCGCGTAAATGAGCAGTTCTTC	CASSQSRVNEQFF
TRBV2	TRBD1	TRBJ1-5	-	TGTGCCAGCAAGGGGGCAGGGTTATATCAGCCCCAGCATTTT	CASKGAGLYQPQHF
TRBV2	TRBD1	TRBJ2-7	-	TGTGCCAGCAGTGGGGAGGACAGGGGATACGAGCAGTACTTC	CASSGEDRGYEQYF
TRBV4-1	TRBD1	TRBJ2-1	-	TGCGCCAGCAGCCAAGCTGACAGGGTGAACAATGAGCAGTTCTTC	CASSQADRVNNEQFF
TRBV7-2	-	TRBJ2-7	-	TGTGCCAGCAGCTTAGCGTCAGGGGAACCCTACGAGCAGTACTTC	CASSLASGEPYEQYF
TRBV15	-	TRBJ1-4	few	TGTGCCACCAGCTCTCTAGGGAACAGCCCTAATGAAAAACTGTTTTTT	CATSSLGNSPNEKLFF
TRBV21-1	-	TRBJ1-4	-	TGTGCCAGCCGGTATAATAATGAAAAACTGTTTTTT	CASRYNNEKLFF
TRBV18	-	TRBJ2-1	-	TGTGCCAGCTCACCTAGTGGTGATGAGCAGTTCTTC	CASSPSGDEQFF
TRBV15	-	TRBJ2-1	once	TGTGCCACCAGCAGAGATTCCAGGGGTGAGCAGTTCTTC	CATSRDSRGEQFF
TRBV6-5	-	TRBJ1-2	-	TGTGCCAGCAGTTACCCAGGGAACTATGGCTACACCTTC	CASSYPGNYGYTF
TRBV5-6	-	TRBJ1-1	few	TGTGCCAGCAGCTTGGGGTACAGTGTAGCAGCTTTCTTT	CASSLGYSVAAFF
TRBV19	-	TRBJ1-1	-	TGTGCCAGTATTCCCTTAGGCGTAAGAGCGAACACTGAAGCTTTCTTT	CASIPLGVRANTEAFF